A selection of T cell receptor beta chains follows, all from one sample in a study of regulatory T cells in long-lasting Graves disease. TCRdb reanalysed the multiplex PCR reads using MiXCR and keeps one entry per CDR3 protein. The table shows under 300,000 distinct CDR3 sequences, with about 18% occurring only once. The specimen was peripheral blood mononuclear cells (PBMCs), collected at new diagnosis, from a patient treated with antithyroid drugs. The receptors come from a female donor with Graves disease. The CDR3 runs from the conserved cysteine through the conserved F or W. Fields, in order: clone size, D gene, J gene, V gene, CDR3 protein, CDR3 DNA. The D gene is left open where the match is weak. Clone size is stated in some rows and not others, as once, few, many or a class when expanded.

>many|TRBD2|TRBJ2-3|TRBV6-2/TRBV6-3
CASSELAGDTDTQYF
TGTGCCAGCAGTGAACTAGCGGGAGACACAGATACGCAGTATTTT
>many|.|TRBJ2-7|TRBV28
CASTPGATSSYEQYF
TGTGCCAGCACTCCTGGGGCCACTAGCTCCTACGAGCAGTACTTC
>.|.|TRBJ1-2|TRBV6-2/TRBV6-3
CASSFIPYGYTF
TGTGCCAGCAGCTTCATACCCTATGGCTACACCTTC
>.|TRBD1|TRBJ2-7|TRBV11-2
CASSPTSTGNEQYF
TGTGCCAGCAGCCCAACCTCGACAGGGAACGAGCAGTACTTC
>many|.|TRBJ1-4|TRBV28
CASSPHDSMVEKLFF
TGTGCCAGCAGCCCCCATGACAGTATGGTTGAAAAACTGTTTTTT
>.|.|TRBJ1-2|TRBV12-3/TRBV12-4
CASSLHTVPNYGYTF
TGTGCCAGCAGTTTGCATACGGTTCCCAACTATGGCTACACCTTC
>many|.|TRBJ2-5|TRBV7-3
CASSSGLSETQYF
TGTGCCAGCAGTTCAGGACTATCAGAGACCCAGTACTTC
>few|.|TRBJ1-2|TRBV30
CAWPVQANYGYTF
TGTGCCTGGCCTGTACAGGCTAACTATGGCTACACCTTC
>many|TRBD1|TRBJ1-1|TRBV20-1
CSAKAHRGDKNTEAFF
TGCAGTGCTAAAGCTCACAGGGGGGACAAGAACACTGAAGCTTTCTTT
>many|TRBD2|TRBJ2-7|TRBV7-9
CASRGGDRYEQYF
TGTGCCAGCCGGGGGGGGGACCGCTACGAGCAGTACTTC
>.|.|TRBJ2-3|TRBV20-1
CSAADGAPGTDTQYF
TGCAGTGCTGCCGACGGGGCGCCTGGCACAGATACGCAGTATTTT
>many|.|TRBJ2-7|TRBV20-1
CSARQTKGSEQYF
TGCAGTGCTAGACAAACAAAGGGGAGCGAGCAGTACTTC
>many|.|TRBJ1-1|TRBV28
CASSPMALTEAFF
TGTGCCAGCAGTCCAATGGCCCTGACCGAAGCTTTCTTT
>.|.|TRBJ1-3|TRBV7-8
CASSFGGRAFSGNTIYF
TGTGCCAGCAGCTTCGGTGGCAGGGCCTTCTCTGGAAACACCATATATTTT
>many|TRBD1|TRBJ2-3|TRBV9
CASSVGDRGTDTQYF
TGTGCCAGCAGCGTCGGGGACAGGGGGACAGATACGCAGTATTTT
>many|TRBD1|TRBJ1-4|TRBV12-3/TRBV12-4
CASSRGTGDWNEKLFF
TGTGCCAGCAGTCGCGGGACAGGGGATTGGAACGAAAAACTGTTTTTT
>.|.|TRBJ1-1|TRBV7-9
CASSSSGRAFF
TGTGCCAGCAGCTCCTCCGGCAGGGCTTTCTTT
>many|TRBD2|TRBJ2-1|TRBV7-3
CASSISGTSDEQFF
TGTGCCAGCAGCATCTCCGGGACTAGCGATGAGCAGTTCTTC
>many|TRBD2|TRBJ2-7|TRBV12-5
CASGLDRGDEQYF
TGTGCTAGTGGTTTGGACCGGGGGGACGAGCAGTACTTC
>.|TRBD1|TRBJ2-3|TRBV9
CASRGQYTDTQYF
TGTGCCAGCAGGGGACAGTACACAGATACGCAGTATTTT
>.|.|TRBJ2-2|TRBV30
CAWSSKRVDTGELFF
TGTGCCTGGAGCTCCAAGAGGGTGGACACCGGGGAGCTGTTTTTC
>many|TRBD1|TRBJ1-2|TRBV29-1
CSVEGGTGGAGGYTF
TGCAGCGTTGAAGGGGGGACAGGGGGCGCCGGTGGCTACACCTTC
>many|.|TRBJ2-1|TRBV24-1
CATSAPQGSYNEQFF
TGTGCCACCAGTGCCCCCCAGGGTTCCTACAATGAGCAGTTCTTC
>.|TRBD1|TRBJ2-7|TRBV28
CASSRRTGSSSYEQYF
TGTGCCAGCAGCCGGCGGACAGGCTCAAGCTCCTACGAGCAGTACTTC
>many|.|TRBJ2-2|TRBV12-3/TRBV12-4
CASSLSWAPSNTGELFF
TGTGCCAGCAGTTTGTCGTGGGCGCCATCGAACACCGGGGAGCTGTTTTTT
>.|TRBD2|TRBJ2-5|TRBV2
CASSEYGWGGETQYF
TGTGCCAGCAGTGAATACGGGTGGGGGGGAGAGACCCAGTACTTC
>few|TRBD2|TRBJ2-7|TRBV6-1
CASSNPLAASSYEQYF
TGTGCCAGCAGTAACCCTCTAGCGGCCAGCTCCTACGAGCAGTACTTC
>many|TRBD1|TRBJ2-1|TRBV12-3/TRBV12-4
CASSERTGGYNEQFF
TGTGCCAGCAGTGAAAGGACAGGGGGATACAATGAGCAGTTCTTC
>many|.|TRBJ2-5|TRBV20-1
CSARGDTFQETQYF
TGCAGTGCTAGGGGGGACACCTTCCAAGAGACCCAGTACTTC
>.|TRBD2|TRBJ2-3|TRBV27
CASSPLAGASLDTQYF
TGTGCCAGCAGTCCCTTGGCGGGAGCCTCCCTAGATACGCAGTATTTT
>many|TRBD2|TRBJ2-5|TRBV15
CATSRDLGGKGGRETQYF
TGTGCCACCAGCAGAGATCTGGGAGGGAAGGGAGGAAGGGAGACCCAGTACTTC
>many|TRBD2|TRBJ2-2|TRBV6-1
CASRLAGDTGELFF
TGTGCCAGCAGGCTAGCGGGGGACACCGGGGAGCTGTTTTTT
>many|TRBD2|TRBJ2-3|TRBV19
CASTGLGGSRADTQYF
TGTGCCAGTACGGGGCTGGGGGGGAGCCGCGCAGATACGCAGTATTTT
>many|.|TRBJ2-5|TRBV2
CASSETGLRYQETQYF
TGTGCCAGCAGTGAAACGGGGCTTCGGTACCAAGAGACCCAGTACTTC
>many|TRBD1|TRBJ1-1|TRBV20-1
CSARPGGITEAFF
TGCAGTGCGAGACCAGGGGGCATCACTGAAGCTTTCTTT
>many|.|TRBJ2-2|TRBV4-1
CASSLGLTGELFF
TGCGCCAGCAGCCTAGGTTTAACCGGGGAGCTGTTTTTT
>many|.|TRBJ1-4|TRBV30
CAWSSGTSSEKLFF
TGTGCCTGGAGTAGTGGGACCTCTAGTGAAAAACTGTTTTTT